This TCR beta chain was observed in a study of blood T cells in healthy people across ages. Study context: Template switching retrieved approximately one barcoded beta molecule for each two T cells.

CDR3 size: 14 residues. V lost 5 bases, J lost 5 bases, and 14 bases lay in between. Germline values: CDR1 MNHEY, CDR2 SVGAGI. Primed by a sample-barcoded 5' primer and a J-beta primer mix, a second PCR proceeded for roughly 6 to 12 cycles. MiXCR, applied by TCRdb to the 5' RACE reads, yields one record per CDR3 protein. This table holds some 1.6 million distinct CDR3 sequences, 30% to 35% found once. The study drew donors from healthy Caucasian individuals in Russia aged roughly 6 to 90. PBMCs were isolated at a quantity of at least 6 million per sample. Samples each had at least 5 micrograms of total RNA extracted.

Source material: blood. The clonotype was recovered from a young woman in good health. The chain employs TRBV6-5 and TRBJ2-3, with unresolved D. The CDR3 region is CASSPRPVIDTQYF. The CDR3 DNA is TGTGCCAGCAGTCCCCGGCCCGTTATAGATACGCAGTATTTT.